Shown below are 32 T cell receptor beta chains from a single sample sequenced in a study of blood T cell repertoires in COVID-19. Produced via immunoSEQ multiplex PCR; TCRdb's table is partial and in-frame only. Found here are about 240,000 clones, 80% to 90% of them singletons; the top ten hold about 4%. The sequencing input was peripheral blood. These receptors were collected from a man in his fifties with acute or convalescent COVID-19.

For the CDR3, the DNA is TGCAGTGCTAGTAGGCTAGGCGATCAGCCCCAGCATTTT. It yields the protein CSASRLGDQPQHF. This chain uses TRBV20-1 with TRBJ1-5; the D is unclear. This CDR3 comprises 13 residues. Germline V gives CDR1 DFQATT, CDR2 SNEGSKA (reference sequence). V shed 3 bases and J shed 5 bases, with 11 bases lying between them.

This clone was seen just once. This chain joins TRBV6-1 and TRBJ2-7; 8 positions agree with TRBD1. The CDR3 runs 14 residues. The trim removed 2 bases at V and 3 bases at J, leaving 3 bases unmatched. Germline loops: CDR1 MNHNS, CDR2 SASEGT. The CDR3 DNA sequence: TGTGCCAGCAGTGAAATGGGACAGGTCTACGAGCAGTACTTC. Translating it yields CASSEMGQVYEQYF.

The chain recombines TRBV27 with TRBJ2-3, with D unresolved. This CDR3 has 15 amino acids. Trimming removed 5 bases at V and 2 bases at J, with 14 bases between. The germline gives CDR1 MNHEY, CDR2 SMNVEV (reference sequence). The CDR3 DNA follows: TGTGCCAGCAGTAATCCCTCCACAATCACAGATACGCAGTATTTT. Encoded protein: CASSNPSTITDTQYF.

CDR3 sequence (DNA): TGCGCCAGCAGGGATAGGGGAGGGATGAACACTGAAGCTTTCTTT. Protein product: CASRDRGGMNTEAFF. This chain joins TRBV10-2 and TRBJ1-1; D may be TRBD1 (5 bases). There are 15 residues in the CDR3. Germline V CDR1 and CDR2: WSHSY, SAAADI. Trimming took off 6 bases at V and 0 bases at J, with 14 bases between the two ends.

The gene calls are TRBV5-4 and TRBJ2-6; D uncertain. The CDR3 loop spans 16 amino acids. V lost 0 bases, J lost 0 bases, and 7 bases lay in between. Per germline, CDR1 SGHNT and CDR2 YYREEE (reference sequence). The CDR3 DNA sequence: TGTGCCAGCAGCTTGGCCCTCCGCTCTGGGGCCAACGTCCTGACTTTC. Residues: CASSLALRSGANVLTF.

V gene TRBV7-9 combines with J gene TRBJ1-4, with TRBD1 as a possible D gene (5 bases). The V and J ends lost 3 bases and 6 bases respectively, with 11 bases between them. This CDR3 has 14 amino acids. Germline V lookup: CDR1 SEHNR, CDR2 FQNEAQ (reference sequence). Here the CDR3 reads CASSFRGTYEKLFF. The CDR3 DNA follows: TGTGCCAGCAGCTTCCGCGGGACGTATGAAAAACTGTTTTTT.

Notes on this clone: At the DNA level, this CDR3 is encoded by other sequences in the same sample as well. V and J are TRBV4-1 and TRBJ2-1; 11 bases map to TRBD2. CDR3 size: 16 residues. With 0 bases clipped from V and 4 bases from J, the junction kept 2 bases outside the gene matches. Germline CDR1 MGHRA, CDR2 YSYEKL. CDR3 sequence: CASSQDRLAGYNEQFF. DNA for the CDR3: TGCGCCAGCAGCCAAGACAGACTAGCGGGGTACAATGAGCAGTTCTTC.

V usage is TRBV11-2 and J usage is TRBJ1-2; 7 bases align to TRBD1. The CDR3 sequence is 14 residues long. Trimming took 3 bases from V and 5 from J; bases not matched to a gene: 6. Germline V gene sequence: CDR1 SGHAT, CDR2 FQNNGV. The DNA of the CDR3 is TGTGCCAGCAGCTTCCCCGGACAGGAATATGGCTACACCTTC. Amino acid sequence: CASSFPGQEYGYTF.

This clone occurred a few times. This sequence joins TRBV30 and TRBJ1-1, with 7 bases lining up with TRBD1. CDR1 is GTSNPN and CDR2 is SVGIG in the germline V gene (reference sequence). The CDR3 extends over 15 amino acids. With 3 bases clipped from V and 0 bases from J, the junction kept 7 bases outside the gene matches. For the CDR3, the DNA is TGTGCCTGGAGGCTGACAGGGAACATGAACACTGAAGCTTTCTTT. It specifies CAWRLTGNMNTEAFF.

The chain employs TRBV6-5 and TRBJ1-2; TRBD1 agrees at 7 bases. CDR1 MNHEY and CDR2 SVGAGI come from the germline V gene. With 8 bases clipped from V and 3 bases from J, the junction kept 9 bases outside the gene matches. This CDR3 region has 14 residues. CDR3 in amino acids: CASVGPGTDYGYTF. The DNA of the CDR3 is TGTGCCAGCGTAGGGCCCGGGACAGACTATGGCTACACCTTC.

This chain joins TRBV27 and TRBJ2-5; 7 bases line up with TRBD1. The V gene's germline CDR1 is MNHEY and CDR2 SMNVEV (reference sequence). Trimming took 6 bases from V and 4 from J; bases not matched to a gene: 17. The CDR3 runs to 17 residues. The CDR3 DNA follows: TGTGCCAGCAGCCGAACCTCTGGGACAGCAAGATTAGAGACCCAGTACTTC. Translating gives CASSRTSGTARLETQYF.

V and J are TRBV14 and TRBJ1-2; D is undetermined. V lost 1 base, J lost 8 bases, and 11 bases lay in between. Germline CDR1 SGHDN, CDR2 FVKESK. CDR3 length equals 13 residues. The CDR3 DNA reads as TGTGCCAGCAGCCAAGTCTTACTGAGGGGCTACACCTTC. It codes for CASSQVLLRGYTF.

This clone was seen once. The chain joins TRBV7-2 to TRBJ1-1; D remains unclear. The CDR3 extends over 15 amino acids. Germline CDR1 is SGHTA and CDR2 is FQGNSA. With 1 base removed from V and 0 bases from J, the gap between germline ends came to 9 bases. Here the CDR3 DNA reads TGTGCCAGCAGCTTAGACCGAACAGTGAACACTGAAGCTTTCTTT. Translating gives CASSLDRTVNTEAFF.

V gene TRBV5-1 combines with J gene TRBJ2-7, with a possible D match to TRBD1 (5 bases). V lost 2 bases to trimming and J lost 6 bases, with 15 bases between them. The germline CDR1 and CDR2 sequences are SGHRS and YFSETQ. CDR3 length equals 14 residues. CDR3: CASSFQGTTGEQYF. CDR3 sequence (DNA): TGCGCCAGCAGCTTTCAGGGAACTACGGGCGAGCAGTACTTC.

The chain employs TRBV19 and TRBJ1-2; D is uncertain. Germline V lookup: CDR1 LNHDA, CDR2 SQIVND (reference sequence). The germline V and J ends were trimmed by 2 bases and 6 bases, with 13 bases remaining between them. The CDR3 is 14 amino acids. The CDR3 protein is CASSINGGIDGYTF. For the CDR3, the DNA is TGTGCCAGTAGTATAAACGGCGGGATTGATGGCTACACCTTC. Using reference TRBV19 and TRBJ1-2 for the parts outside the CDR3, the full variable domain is DGGITQSPKYLFRKEGQNVTLSCEQNLNHDAMYWYRQDPGQGLRLIYYSQIVNDFQKGDIAEGYSVSREKKESFPLTVTSAQKNPTAFYLCASSINGGIDGYTFGSGTRLTVV.

CDR3 nucleotides: TGTGCCAGCAGCCCGGGGACAGGCGTCTATGGCTACACCTTC. Residues: CASSPGTGVYGYTF. V gene TRBV5-5 combines with J gene TRBJ1-2; 8 nucleotides line up with TRBD1. The CDR3 is 14 residues long. In germline, CDR1 is SGHKS, CDR2 YYEKEE (reference sequence). Unmatched junction bases numbered 6, after V lost 4 bases and J lost 4 bases.

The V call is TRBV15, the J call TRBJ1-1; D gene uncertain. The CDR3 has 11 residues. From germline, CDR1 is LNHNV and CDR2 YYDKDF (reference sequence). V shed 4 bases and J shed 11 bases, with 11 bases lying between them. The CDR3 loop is CATSKSGRAFF. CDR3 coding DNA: TGTGCCACCAGCAAATCCGGGAGGGCTTTCTTT. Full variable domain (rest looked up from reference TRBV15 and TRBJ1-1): DAMVIQNPRYQVTQFGKPVTLSCSQTLNHNVMYWYQQKSSQAPKLLFHYYDKDFNNEADTPDNFQSRRPNTSFCFLDIRSPGLGDTAMYLCATSKSGRAFFGQGTRLTVV.

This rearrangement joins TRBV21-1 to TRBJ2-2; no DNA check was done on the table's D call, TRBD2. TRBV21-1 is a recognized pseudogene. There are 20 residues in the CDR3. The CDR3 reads CASSNPTAKSGSRVTGELFF. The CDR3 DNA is TGTGCCAGCAGCAACCCCACGGCAAAATCAGGCTCGCGGGTCACCGGGGAGCTGTTTTTT.

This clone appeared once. CDR3 sequence: CASSLHFSNQPQHF. In DNA, the CDR3 is TGTGCCAGCAGCTTGCATTTTAGCAATCAGCCCCAGCATTTT. The chain joins TRBV5-6 to TRBJ1-5; D remains unclear. Per the germline V gene, CDR1 is SGHDT and CDR2 is YYEEEE. V was shortened by 1 base and J by 0 bases, with 5 bases between the two germline ends. The CDR3 contains 14 residues.

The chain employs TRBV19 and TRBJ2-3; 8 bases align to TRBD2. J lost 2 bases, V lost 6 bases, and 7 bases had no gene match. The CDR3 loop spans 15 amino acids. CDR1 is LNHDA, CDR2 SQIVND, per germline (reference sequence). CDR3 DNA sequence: TGTGCCAGTAGGGATATAGCGGGGTCCACAGATACGCAGTATTTT. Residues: CASRDIAGSTDTQYF.

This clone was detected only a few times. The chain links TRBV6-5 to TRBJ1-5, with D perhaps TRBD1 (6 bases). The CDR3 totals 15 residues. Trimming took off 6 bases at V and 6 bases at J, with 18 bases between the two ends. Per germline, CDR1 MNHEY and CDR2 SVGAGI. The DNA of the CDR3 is TGTGCCAGCAGGCAACAGGGAAGCGGTGTTCAGCCCCAGCATTTT. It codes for CASRQQGSGVQPQHF.

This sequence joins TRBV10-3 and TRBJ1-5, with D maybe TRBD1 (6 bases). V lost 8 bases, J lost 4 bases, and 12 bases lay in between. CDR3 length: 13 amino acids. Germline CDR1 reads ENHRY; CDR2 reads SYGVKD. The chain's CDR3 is CAIGGQNNQPQHF. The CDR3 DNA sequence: TGTGCCATCGGTGGACAGAATAATCAGCCCCAGCATTTT.

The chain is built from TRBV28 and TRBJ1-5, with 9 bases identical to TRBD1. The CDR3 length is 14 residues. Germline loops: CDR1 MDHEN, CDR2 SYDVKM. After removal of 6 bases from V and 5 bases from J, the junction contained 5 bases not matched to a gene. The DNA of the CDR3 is TGTGCCAGCAGCCGAGGGACAGGGCATCAGCCCCAGCATTTT. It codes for CASSRGTGHQPQHF.

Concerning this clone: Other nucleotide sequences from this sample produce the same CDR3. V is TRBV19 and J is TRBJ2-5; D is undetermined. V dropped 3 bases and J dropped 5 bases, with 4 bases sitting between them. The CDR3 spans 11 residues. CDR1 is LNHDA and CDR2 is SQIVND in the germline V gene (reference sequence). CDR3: CASSIRETQYF. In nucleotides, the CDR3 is TGTGCCAGTAGTATCAGGGAGACCCAGTACTTC.

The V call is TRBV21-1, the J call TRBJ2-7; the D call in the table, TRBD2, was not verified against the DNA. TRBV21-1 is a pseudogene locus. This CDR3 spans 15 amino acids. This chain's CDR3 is CASSETSGRCHEQYF. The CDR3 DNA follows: TGTGCCAGCAGCGAGACTAGCGGGAGATGCCACGAGCAGTACTTC.

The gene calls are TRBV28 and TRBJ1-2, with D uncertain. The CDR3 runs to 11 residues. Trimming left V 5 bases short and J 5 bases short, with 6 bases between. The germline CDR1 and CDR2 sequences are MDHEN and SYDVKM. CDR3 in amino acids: CASSTGYGYTF. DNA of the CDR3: TGTGCCAGCAGTACCGGTTATGGCTACACCTTC.

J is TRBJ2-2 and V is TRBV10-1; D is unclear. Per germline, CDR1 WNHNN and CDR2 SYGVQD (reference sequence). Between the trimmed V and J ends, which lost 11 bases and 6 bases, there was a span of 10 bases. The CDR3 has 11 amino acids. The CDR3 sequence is CAAPPAGELFF. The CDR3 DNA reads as TGCGCCGCCCCCCCGGCCGGGGAGCTGTTTTTT.

CDR3 nucleotide sequence: TGTGCCTGGAGATCTTTATCCCAAGCCCCCATTCAAGAGACCCAGTACTTC. Its translation is CAWRSLSQAPIQETQYF. The rearrangement links TRBV30 to TRBJ2-5; the D is unclear. The germline V and J ends were trimmed by 3 bases and 2 bases, with 22 bases remaining between them. Germline V gene data show CDR1 as GTSNPN and CDR2 as SVGIG (reference sequence). The CDR3 is 17 amino acids. Full variable domain (outside the CDR3, taken from reference TRBV30 and TRBJ2-5): SQTIHQWPATLVQPVGSPLSLECTVEGTSNPNLYWYRQAAGRGLQLLFYSVGIGQISSEVPQNLSASRPQDRQFILSSKKLLLSDSGFYLCAWRSLSQAPIQETQYFGPGTRLLVL.

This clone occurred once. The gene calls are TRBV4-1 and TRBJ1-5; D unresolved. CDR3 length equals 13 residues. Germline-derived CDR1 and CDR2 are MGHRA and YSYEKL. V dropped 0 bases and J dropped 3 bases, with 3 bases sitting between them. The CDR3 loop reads CASSQDYNQPQHF. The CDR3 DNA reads TGCGCCAGCAGCCAAGATTACAATCAGCCCCAGCATTTT.

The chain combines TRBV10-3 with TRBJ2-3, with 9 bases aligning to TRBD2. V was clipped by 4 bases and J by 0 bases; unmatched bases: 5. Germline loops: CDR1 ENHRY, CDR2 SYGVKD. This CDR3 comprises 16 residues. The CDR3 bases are TGTGCCATCAGTGCGTTTGCGGGGGGGAGCACAGATACGCAGTATTTT. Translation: CAISAFAGGSTDTQYF.

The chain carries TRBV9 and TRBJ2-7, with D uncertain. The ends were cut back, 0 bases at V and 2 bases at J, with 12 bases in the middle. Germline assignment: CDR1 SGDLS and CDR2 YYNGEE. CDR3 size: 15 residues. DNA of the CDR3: TGTGCCAGCAGCGTAGCGCCTAATCCCCCCTACGAGCAGTACTTC. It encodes CASSVAPNPPYEQYF.

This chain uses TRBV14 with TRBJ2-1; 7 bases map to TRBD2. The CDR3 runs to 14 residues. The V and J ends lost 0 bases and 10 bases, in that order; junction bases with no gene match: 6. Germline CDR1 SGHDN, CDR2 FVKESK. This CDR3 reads CASSQDWGAGEQFF. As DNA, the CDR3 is TGTGCCAGCAGCCAAGATTGGGGAGCGGGGGAGCAGTTCTTC. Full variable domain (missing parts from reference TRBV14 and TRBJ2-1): EAGVTQFPSHSVIEKGQTVTLRCDPISGHDNLYWYRRVMGKEIKFLLHFVKESKQDESGMPNNRFLAERTGGTYSTLKVQPAELEDSGVYFCASSQDWGAGEQFFGPGTRLTVL.